The rows below give T cell receptor beta chains drawn from one sample of a study of blood T cell repertoires in COVID-19. Only in-frame clones appear in the TCRdb table, and some are missing; sequencing was by immunoSEQ multiplex PCR. The table has about 100,000 clones, 85% seen once. Sequences were obtained from peripheral blood. Source of these receptors: a woman in her seventies with active or convalescent COVID-19. CDR3s include the opening cysteine and the closing phenylalanine or tryptophan. D genes are given only for firm matches. Clone size is stated in some rows and not others, as once, few, many or a class when expanded.

size,length,V,D,J,DNA,CDR3
.,16,TRBV10-3,.,TRBJ1-3,TGTGCCATCAGCCGGGCGGGCAGGGAGGAGGTGAACACCATATATTTT,CAISRAGREEVNTIYF
.,16,TRBV5-1,TRBD1,TRBJ2-1,TGCGCCAGCAGCCCCAACCCGGGGACAGCCTACAATGAGCAGTTCTTC,CASSPNPGTAYNEQFF
.,16,TRBV28,TRBD1,TRBJ1-5,TGTGCCAGCAGTTTATCGGGACAGGGTAGGAATCAGCCCCAGCATTTT,CASSLSGQGRNQPQHF
.,15,TRBV28,.,TRBJ1-1,TGTGCCAGCAGTCCTGACAGTTCCTCGAACACTGAAGCTTTCTTT,CASSPDSSSNTEAFF
.,13,TRBV5-6,TRBD1,TRBJ1-2,TGTGCCAGCAGTGGACAGGCTAACTATGGCTACACCTTC,CASSGQANYGYTF
.,14,TRBV19,TRBD1,TRBJ1-1,TGTGCCAGTAGTATCGACAGGGGAACTTCGGAAGCTTTCTTT,CASSIDRGTSEAFF
.,14,TRBV2,.,TRBJ2-4,TGTGCCAGCAGCCGGGAATTAGCCAAAAACATTCAGTACTTC,CASSRELAKNIQYF
.,14,TRBV27,.,TRBJ2-3,TGTGCCAGCAGGAACGTAATGGCCACAGATACGCAGTATTTT,CASRNVMATDTQYF
.,14,TRBV28,.,TRBJ2-6,TGTGCCAGCAACCAGGTTGCTGGGGCCAACGTCCTGACTTTC,CASNQVAGANVLTF
once,16,TRBV10-3,TRBD1,TRBJ2-1,TGTGCCATCAGTGAGCAGGGACAGGGCTACAGCAATGAGCAGTTCTTC,CAISEQGQGYSNEQFF
.,15,TRBV5-4,.,TRBJ2-3,TGTGCCAGCAGCTCGTCCCCTACTAGCACAGATACGCAGTATTTT,CASSSSPTSTDTQYF
.,14,TRBV4-1,.,TRBJ2-5,TGCGCCAGCAGCCAAGATGAGGGTTTGGGGACCCAGTACTTC,CASSQDEGLGTQYF
.,15,TRBV9,TRBD1,TRBJ1-4,TGTGCCAGCAGCGCGATGACAGGGGAAAATGAAAAACTGTTTTTT,CASSAMTGENEKLFF
once,13,TRBV5-6,TRBD1,TRBJ1-2,TGTGCCAGCAGCTTGAGGCAGGGGGATGGCTACACCTTC,CASSLRQGDGYTF
.,14,TRBV18,TRBD1,TRBJ2-7,TGTGCCAGCTCTGAATTACAGGGGGCGGGGGAGCAGTACTTC,CASSELQGAGEQYF
.,11,TRBV7-2,.,TRBJ2-7,TGTGCCAGTGGGTCGGGGTACGAGCAGTACTTC,CASGSGYEQYF
.,16,TRBV28,TRBD1,TRBJ1-2,TGTGCCAGCGGACAGGTGGAGGGTGGTTTAAACTATGGCTACACCTTC,CASGQVEGGLNYGYTF
.,12,TRBV28,.,TRBJ1-2,TGTGCCAGCAGTTGGGGAGACTATGGCTACACCTTC,CASSWGDYGYTF
few,12,TRBV5-6,.,TRBJ2-7,TGTGCCAGCAGCTCCTTATTGAGAGAGCAGTACTTC,CASSSLLREQYF
.,14,TRBV29-1,TRBD1,TRBJ2-7,TGCAGCGTGGGAACAGGGGTTAGCTCCTACGAGCAGTACTTC,CSVGTGVSSYEQYF
.,13,TRBV7-2,TRBD1,TRBJ1-5,TGTGCCAGCAGCCTTCAGGGGGGTCAGCCCCAGCATTTT,CASSLQGGQPQHF
.,17,TRBV4-2,.,TRBJ1-3,TGTGCCAGCAGCCAGGCAAAAGACAGGTTCTCTGGAAACACCATATATTTT,CASSQAKDRFSGNTIYF
.,13,TRBV25-1,TRBD1,TRBJ1-2,TGTGCCAGCAGTGGACAGGGGAACTATGGCTACACCTTC,CASSGQGNYGYTF
once,13,TRBV28,.,TRBJ1-1,TGTGCCAGCAATGGACAGCTGAACACTGAAGCTTTCTTT,CASNGQLNTEAFF
few,13,TRBV5-1,.,TRBJ1-2,TGCGCCAGCAGCTTGGCAGGGGACAATGGCTACACCTTC,CASSLAGDNGYTF
.,15,TRBV5-1,TRBD2,TRBJ2-2,TGCGCCAGCACCCGACTAGCGGGGGATCCCGGGGAGCTGTTTTTT,CASTRLAGDPGELFF
.,13,TRBV6-5,.,TRBJ1-5,TGTGCCAGCACCCTAGGCGGCAATCAGCCCCAGCATTTT,CASTLGGNQPQHF
.,16,TRBV11-2,.,TRBJ1-6,TGTGCCAGCAGCTTAAGCGGAGACCACTATAATTCACCCCTCCACTTT,CASSLSGDHYNSPLHF
.,14,TRBV18,TRBD2,TRBJ2-1,TGTGCCAGCTTAGAGGGACTAGCGAACAATGAGCAGTTCTTC,CASLEGLANNEQFF
.,14,TRBV9,.,TRBJ2-3,TGTGCCAGCAGCGTGACAGATTTCACAGATACGCAGTATTTT,CASSVTDFTDTQYF
.,14,TRBV3-1/TRBV3-2,.,TRBJ1-1,TGTGCCAGCGGGGAAGGGGGATCGAACACTGAAGCTTTCTTT,CASGEGGSNTEAFF
.,14,TRBV28,TRBD2,TRBJ2-3,TGTGCAGCAGGGCGGGAGGAGTCGCCAGATACGCAGTATTTT,CAAGREESPDTQYF
.,16,TRBV18,TRBD1,TRBJ1-1,TGTGCCAGCTCACCTTCCGGGACAGGCCTTAACACTGAAGCTTTCTTT,CASSPSGTGLNTEAFF
.,15,TRBV6-5,TRBD1,TRBJ1-6,TGTGCCAGCAACAATAGGGGACAGTTAAATTCACCCCTCCACTTT,CASNNRGQLNSPLHF
.,15,TRBV19,TRBD1,TRBJ1-2,TGTGCCAGTAACGGGGACAGGCAAATCGTCTATGGCTACACCTTC,CASNGDRQIVYGYTF
.,15,TRBV5-4,TRBD1,TRBJ1-1,TGTGCCAGCAGCTCCAACAGGGGCAAGGGCACTGAAGCTTTCTTT,CASSSNRGKGTEAFF
.,15,TRBV6-5,TRBD1,TRBJ1-2,TGTGCCACGACTCCGGGACAGGGGGCTTTTGGTGGCTACACCTTC,CATTPGQGAFGGYTF
.,12,TRBV7-2,TRBD1,TRBJ1-2,TGTGCCAGCAGCGGACAGGGCTATGGCTACACCTTC,CASSGQGYGYTF
.,14,TRBV7-2,TRBD1,TRBJ1-3,TGTGCCAGCAGTTATGACAGGGCTGGAAACACCATATATTTT,CASSYDRAGNTIYF
few,19,TRBV28,TRBD2,TRBJ2-1,TGTGCCAGCGAGGGCACTAGCGGGAGAGTTTTCAGCTCCTACAATGAGCAGTTCTTC,CASEGTSGRVFSSYNEQFF
.,15,TRBV7-3,.,TRBJ2-2,TGTGCCAGCAGCTTAATGGCCAGGGGCACCGGGGAGCTGTTTTTT,CASSLMARGTGELFF
.,15,TRBV7-2,.,TRBJ1-1,TGTGCCAGCAGCCGCGGGGAGAGGGTCCCCACTGAAGCTTTCTTT,CASSRGERVPTEAFF
.,13,TRBV19,.,TRBJ1-5,TGTGCCAGTAGTATGGACGGGGGTCAGCCCCAGCATTTT,CASSMDGGQPQHF
.,15,TRBV11-3,TRBD2,TRBJ2-3,TGTGCCAGCAGCTCAACTAGCGGGGGGGCCCAGACGCAGTATTTT,CASSSTSGGAQTQYF
.,14,TRBV6-2/TRBV6-3,.,TRBJ2-4,TGTGCCAGCAGTTTTTTACAGGGTAAAAACATTCAGTACTTC,CASSFLQGKNIQYF
.,13,TRBV18,TRBD2,TRBJ2-5,TGTGCCAGCTCACCCGGACTAGCAGAGACCCAGTACTTC,CASSPGLAETQYF
few,13,TRBV5-4,.,TRBJ1-1,TGTGCCAGCAGCTCGACAGCGAACACTGAAGCTTTCTTT,CASSSTANTEAFF
.,13,TRBV7-9,.,TRBJ2-5,TGTGCCAGCAGCTTTGGCGGTCGGGAGACCCAGTACTTC,CASSFGGRETQYF
once,13,TRBV6-2/TRBV6-3,.,TRBJ2-5,TGTGCCAGCAGTTATTCGGCGGGTTGGGGCCAGTACTTC,CASSYSAGWGQYF